This entry features one T cell receptor (beta chain) sequence. Antigen specificity is unknown. The sample belongs to a study of T cell responses to AZD1222 COVID-19 vaccine. General study points: The donor group comprised mostly white British people and more females; the analysis possibly underestimated clonal diversity. In the spike-specific TCR repertoire, nearly half reportedly target unmutated variant regions. Spike-wide coverage was observed for vaccine-associated CD4 TCRs, with dominant responses at 160-218 and 743-854.

Data came from immunoSEQ multiplex PCR; TCRdb stores just in-frame clones and leaves some out. The sample carries about 150,000 clones, approximately 90% recorded once. Germline-derived CDR1 and CDR2 are SGHDT and YYEEEE. The V end lost 5 bases, the J end lost 1 base, and 6 bases lay between the germline ends. This CDR3 is 12 amino acids long. Second-dose intervals of approximately 4 or approximately 12 weeks were pooled. The receptor was isolated from an adult who received the AZD1222 COVID-19 vaccine. Sequencing used peripheral blood, obtained 28 days after the second AZD1222 dose. This rearrangement joins TRBV5-6 to TRBJ1-1; D remains unclear. In nucleotides, the CDR3 is TGTGCCAGCAGTTCCCCGAACACTGAAGCTTTCTTT. Protein sequence: CASSSPNTEAFF.